Shown below are 18 T cell receptor beta chains from a single sample sequenced in a study of blood T cell repertoires in COVID-19 (dated by TCRdb to about 2020). Library method: the immunoSEQ multiplex PCR assay. The immuneACCESS repertoire file appears here via TCRdb, limited to in-frame rearrangements. These files lack a portion of the clones; in checked studies, under half of the deficit traces to unresolved V genes, and the cause of the others is not known. This sample comprises around 500,000 clones, approximately 87% of them detected only once. Jointly, the top ten make up less than 2% of the sample. The sequencing input was PBMCs or T cells enriched from blood (not recorded which). These receptors all stem from a woman between 40 and 50 years old who had recovered from COVID-19.

With regard to this clone: In the same sample, other DNA sequences code for this CDR3. The chain combines TRBV3-1 (or the pseudogene TRBV3-2) with TRBJ1-1; D is possibly TRBD1 (5 bases). Trimming left V 1 base short and J 2 bases short, with 8 bases between. Germline V gene data show CDR1 as LGHDT and CDR2 as YNNKEL (reference sequence). The CDR3 runs to 14 residues. CDR3 bases: TGTGCCAGCAGCCAAGGGGGCGGAAACACTGAAGCTTTCTTT. It is translated as CASSQGGGNTEAFF.

The V and J genes are TRBV4-2 and TRBJ2-7; D not certain. V shed 0 bases and J shed 5 bases, with 8 bases lying between them. This CDR3 has 13 amino acids. Germline CDR1 is LGHNA and CDR2 is YNFKEQ. DNA for the CDR3: TGTGCCAGCAGCCAAGATTTATATGACGAGCAGTACTTC. Translated: CASSQDLYDEQYF.

This sequence joins TRBV4-2 and TRBJ1-1; 9 nucleotides match TRBD1. Germline V gene sequence: CDR1 LGHNA, CDR2 YNFKEQ. The CDR3 consists of 14 residues. After removal of 4 bases from V and 5 bases from J, the junction contained 5 bases not matched to a gene. The CDR3 region has the DNA TGTGCCAGCAGCCTCCCGGGACAGGGAACTGAAGCTTTCTTT. It codes for CASSLPGQGTEAFF.

This clone appeared a single time. The CDR3 region has the DNA TGTGCCAGCAGCCGGTTAACAGGGAGTATGGATGGAGATACGCAGTATTTT. Its translation is CASSRLTGSMDGDTQYF. The chain couples TRBV11-2 to TRBJ2-3; TRBD1 is a possible D gene (6 bases). V was cut by 5 bases and J by 5 bases, with 23 bases left in between. This CDR3 region has 17 residues. Germline V gene data show CDR1 as SGHAT and CDR2 as FQNNGV. Together with reference TRBV11-2 and TRBJ2-3, the CDR3 gives the full variable domain: EAGVAQSPRYKIIEKRQSVAFWCNPISGHATLYWYQQILGQGPKLLIQFQNNGVVDDSQLPKDRFSAERLKGVDSTLKIQPAKLEDSAVYLCASSRLTGSMDGDTQYFGPGTRLTVL.

V usage is TRBV5-4 and J usage is TRBJ2-7; 10 bases are shared with TRBD2. V lost 1 base and J lost 2; bases outside the gene matches: 6. Germline V CDR1 and CDR2: SGHNT, YYREEE (reference sequence). The CDR3 is 16 residues long. CDR3 region: CASSLTPSGGTYEQYF. CDR3 in DNA: TGTGCCAGCAGCTTGACCCCTAGCGGGGGTACCTACGAGCAGTACTTC.

The gene calls are TRBV24-1 and TRBJ2-5, with 7 bases that match TRBD1. Germline lookup yields CDR1 KGHDR and CDR2 SFDVKD. V was pared by 3 bases and J by 2 bases, with 8 bases of the junction left unmatched. CDR3 length equals 16 residues. The DNA of the CDR3 is TGTGCCACCAGTGATGATCCGACAGGGCCGCAAGAGACCCAGTACTTC. This encodes CATSDDPTGPQETQYF.

This clone was counted only a few times. The chain links TRBV11-3 to TRBJ2-5; 7 nucleotides line up with TRBD2. The CDR3 is made up of 17 amino acids. Losses at the gene ends were 4 bases for V and 5 bases for J; bases not matched to a gene: 16. CDR1 is SGHNT and CDR2 is YENEEA in the germline V gene. The CDR3 loop is CASSSPPGRGVGETQYF. CDR3 in DNA: TGTGCCAGCAGCTCACCCCCAGGTCGGGGGGTGGGGGAGACCCAGTACTTC.

V and J are TRBV4-1 and TRBJ1-1; D might be TRBD1 (5 bases). The V end was cut by 0 bases, the J end by 11 bases, with 13 bases between. This CDR3 is built from 13 residues. Germline V gene sequence: CDR1 MGHRA, CDR2 YSYEKL. The CDR3 loop reads CASSQDTVAGAFF. The DNA for the CDR3 is TGCGCCAGCAGCCAAGATACGGTAGCAGGGGCTTTCTTT.

The chain is built from TRBV5-8 and TRBJ2-5; 8 bases match TRBD2. This CDR3 region has 15 residues. Trimming cost V 6 bases and J 1 base; bases outside gene matches: 8. The germline V gene has CDR1 SGHTS and CDR2 YDEGEE. The CDR3 DNA follows: TGTGCCAGCAAGTTCGGGGGGGTGGGCCAAGAGACCCAGTACTTC. Protein sequence: CASKFGGVGQETQYF.

CDR3 bases: TGTGCCAGCAGTGAAAGCGACGTAACTGAAGCTTTCTTT. Translation gives CASSESDVTEAFF. The chain couples TRBV6-1 to TRBJ1-1, with D uncertain. Germline lookup yields CDR1 MNHNS and CDR2 SASEGT. The CDR3 runs 13 residues. V was trimmed by 2 bases and J by 5 bases, leaving 9 bases between them.

This clone was seen a single time. The V call is TRBV19, the J call TRBJ1-1; D is unresolved. Germline CDR1 and CDR2: LNHDA and SQIVND (reference sequence). Trimming cost V 9 bases and J 4 bases, with 18 bases left between them. The length of the CDR3 is 14 residues. The CDR3 region is CASREAGGPTEAFF. DNA for the CDR3: TGTGCCAGCCGGGAGGCGGGCGGCCCCACTGAAGCTTTCTTT.

The chain carries TRBV7-2 and TRBJ2-1; D gene uncertain. Germline-derived CDR1 and CDR2 are SGHTA and FQGNSA. Deletions cut 1 base from V and 8 bases from J, with 12 bases between. The CDR3 totals 14 residues. CDR3 amino acids: CASSLGGLVYEQFF. The DNA for the CDR3 is TGTGCCAGCAGCTTAGGAGGCCTAGTCTATGAGCAGTTCTTC.

The V and J genes are TRBV11-3 and TRBJ1-1; D not certain. Germline values: CDR1 SGHNT, CDR2 YENEEA. Trimming removed 0 bases from V and 2 bases from J, with 7 bases in between. The CDR3 is 14 residues long. The DNA for the CDR3 is TGTGCCAGCAGCTTAGACCGGGATAACACTGAAGCTTTCTTT. This codes for CASSLDRDNTEAFF.

V gene TRBV4-3 combines with J gene TRBJ1-5, with a weak D call TRBD1 (6 bases). CDR1 and CDR2 from the germline V gene are LGHNA and YSLEER. CDR3 length equals 14 residues. V was clipped by 1 base and J by 6 bases, with 10 bases between them. The CDR3 DNA follows: TGCGCCAGCAGCCAAGCGGCCAGGGGTCAGCCCCAGCATTTT. This sequence encodes CASSQAARGQPQHF.

The chain recombines TRBV12-3 or TRBV12-4 with TRBJ2-7; 9 positions agree with TRBD2. After removal of 5 bases from V and 7 bases from J, the junction contained 6 bases not matched to a gene. The CDR3 totals 13 residues. CDR3 sequence reads: CASSPSGIREQYF. CDR3 nucleotides: TGTGCCAGCAGTCCTAGCGGGATTCGTGAGCAGTACTTC.

The chain carries TRBV13 and TRBJ2-7; TRBD1 matches at 11 bases. V shed 4 bases and J 2 bases; nucleotides not matched to a gene: 10. Germline assignment: CDR1 PRHDT and CDR2 FYEKMQ (reference sequence). The CDR3 spans 17 residues. The CDR3 loop reads CASSSRTSGQGAYEQYF. CDR3 DNA sequence: TGTGCCAGCAGCTCCCGTACCTCGGGACAGGGGGCCTACGAGCAGTACTTC.

This chain links TRBV5-1 with TRBJ2-7, with D maybe TRBD2 (5 bases). The CDR3 runs 18 residues. With 0 bases removed from V and 3 bases from J, the gap between germline ends came to 22 bases. From germline, CDR1 is SGHRS and CDR2 YFSETQ. The CDR3 sequence is CASSLASGRPGGFYEQYF. Written as DNA, the CDR3 is TGCGCCAGCAGCTTGGCTTCGGGTAGGCCAGGAGGATTCTACGAGCAGTACTTC.

The gene calls are TRBV29-1 and TRBJ1-2, with 11 bases aligning to TRBD1. Per germline, CDR1 SQVTM and CDR2 ANQGSEA. V lost 7 bases, J lost 6 bases, and 10 bases stayed unmatched. CDR3 size: 14 residues. The CDR3 DNA reads as TGCAGCGCTGGACAGGGGGCGCTTAGGAATGGCTACACCTTC. Amino acids: CSAGQGALRNGYTF.